The 23 T cell receptor beta chains below were found in one sample sequenced in a study of blood T cells in healthy people across ages. Then a second PCR, running about 7 to 11 cycles, was carried out with a sample-barcoded 5' primer and a J-beta primer mix. TCRdb reprocessed the 5' RACE reads with MiXCR, giving one entry per CDR3 protein. The sample includes 1.5 million to 2 million distinct CDR3 sequences, 30% to 40% seen only once; the top ten take 11%. Sequencing was carried out using blood. These receptors all come from a woman in her twenties or thirties in good health.

This clonotype occurred a few times. This sequence joins TRBV20-1 and TRBJ2-5, with TRBD1 as a possible D gene (5 bases). The J call is doubtful: the DNA matches TRBJ2-7 better. Germline V gene data show CDR1 as DFQATT and CDR2 as SNEGSKA (reference sequence). This CDR3 contains 14 residues. The CDR3 coding sequence is TGCAGTGCCCAGCAGGGAATTAGGTCCTACGAGCAGTACTTC. Amino acids: CSAQQGIRSYEQYF.

This clonotype occurred a few times. This chain connects TRBV20-1 to TRBJ2-5, with 8 nucleotides matching TRBD2. Germline V gives CDR1 DFQATT, CDR2 SNEGSKA (reference sequence). The CDR3 is 13 amino acids. As DNA, the CDR3 is TGCACCGTGGATGTGCGGGGGGCAGAGACCCAGTACTTC. As protein: CTVDVRGAETQYF.

The chain has TRBV29-1 and TRBJ1-1, with 8 positions matching TRBD1. The CDR3 covers 12 residues. V shed 7 bases, J shed 3 bases, and the junction held 4 bases outside the gene matches. The germline CDR1 and CDR2 sequences are SQVTM and ANQGSEA. CDR3 amino acids: CSANRGDTEAFF. CDR3 DNA sequence: TGCAGCGCGAACAGGGGGGACACTGAAGCTTTCTTT.

This clonotype has more than one count but fewer than ten. V usage is TRBV20-1 and J usage is TRBJ1-2; 9 bases align to TRBD1. The germline CDR1 and CDR2 sequences are DFQATT and SNEGSKA (reference sequence). The CDR3 is 13 amino acids. Trimming removed 8 bases from V and 6 bases from J; junction bases left unmatched: 10. The CDR3 protein is CSFRDRDLHGYTF. The CDR3 coding sequence is TGCAGTTTCCGGGACAGGGACCTCCATGGCTACACCTTC.

This clonotype has more than one count but fewer than ten. A much larger clone differs from this one at a single base, so this may be a read error. The genes are TRBV7-9 and TRBJ2-7; D not resolved. Germline CDR1 is SEHNR and CDR2 is FQNEAQ (reference sequence). CDR3 size: 10 residues. V was clipped by 5 bases and J by 5 bases, with 4 bases between them. The CDR3 sequence: CASSPHEQYF. CDR3 DNA sequence: TGTGCCAGCAGCCCCCACGAGCAGTACTTC. Full variable domain (rest looked up from reference TRBV7-9 and TRBJ2-7): DTGVSQNPRHKITKRGQNVTFRCDPISEHNRLYWYRQTLGQGPEFLTYFQNEAQLEKSRLLSDRFSAERPKGSFSTLEIQRTEQGDSAMYLCASSPHEQYFGPGTRLTVT.

This clonotype was seen more than once but under ten times. This chain links TRBV29-1 with TRBJ2-3, with 8 bases that match TRBD2. Germline V gene sequence: CDR1 SQVTM, CDR2 ANQGSEA. J gave up 1 base and V 8 bases, and 5 bases lay outside the gene matches. CDR3 size: 13 residues. The chain's CDR3 is CSSGGAGTDTQYF. DNA for the CDR3: TGCAGCTCGGGGGGGGCTGGCACAGATACGCAGTATTTT.

This clonotype was counted many times. The V and J genes are TRBV12-3 or TRBV12-4 and TRBJ2-7; D gene ambiguous. Deletions cut 1 base from V and 3 bases from J, with 10 bases between. The CDR3 has 14 residues. The CDR3 coding sequence is TGTGCCAGCAGTTTAGGCGGACCCTACTACGAGCAGTACTTC. Protein sequence: CASSLGGPYYEQYF.

This chain links TRBV6-1 with TRBJ2-1; no reliable D call. The CDR3 sequence is 16 residues long. V was clipped by 1 base and J by 9 bases, with 19 bases between them. Looked up from germline, CDR1 is MNHNS and CDR2 is SASEGT. The DNA of the CDR3 is TGTGCCAGCAGTGAAGGTGGATTACCTACAATCGGTGAGCAGTTCTTC. Its protein product is CASSEGGLPTIGEQFF.

The CDR3 bases are TGTGCCAGCGCCGGACTAGCGGGGATACAGGAGCAGTTCTTC. This translates into CASAGLAGIQEQFF. The chain carries TRBV27 and TRBJ2-1, with 12 bases lining up with TRBD2. Per the germline V gene, CDR1 is MNHEY and CDR2 is SMNVEV (reference sequence). V shed 8 bases and J 10 bases; nucleotides not matched to a gene: 9. CDR3 length: 14 amino acids.

The chain combines TRBV20-1 with TRBJ2-1; the match to TRBD2 covers 11 bases. The V gene's germline CDR1 is DFQATT and CDR2 SNEGSKA (reference sequence). This CDR3 has 15 amino acids. V was pared by 4 bases and J by 6 bases, with 8 bases of the junction left unmatched. The CDR3 loop is CSAMNSGGESNEQFF. As DNA, the CDR3 is TGCAGTGCTATGAATAGCGGGGGGGAGAGCAATGAGCAGTTCTTC.

The chain uses TRBV7-6 and TRBJ2-5, with 10 nucleotides matching TRBD2. Trimming took 3 bases from V and 1 from J; bases not matched to a gene: 5. The CDR3 is made up of 16 amino acids. CDR1 and CDR2 from the germline V gene are SGHVS and FNYEAQ. CDR3 protein: CASSLLLAGAQETQYF. CDR3 DNA sequence: TGTGCCAGCAGCTTGTTGCTAGCGGGGGCCCAAGAGACCCAGTACTTC.

Concerning this clonotype: One end of the junction fails to match germline, which may point to a read error. The chain has TRBV7-2 and TRBJ2-3; D is tentatively TRBD1 or TRBD2 (6 bases each). This CDR3 region has 15 residues. CDR1 and CDR2 (germline): SGHTA, FQGNSA. In nucleotides, the CDR3 is TGTGCCAGCAGAAAACGGGGGCCCAGCACAGATGCGCAGTATTTT. The encoded protein is CASRKRGPSTDAQYF.

About this clonotype: A much larger clone lies a single base off, so this may be a read error. The J gene is TRBJ2-5, the V gene TRBV20-1; D gene unclear. Near its end, the DNA agrees better with TRBJ2-7, so the J call may be wrong. From germline, CDR1 is DFQATT and CDR2 SNEGSKA (reference sequence). CDR3 length: 15 amino acids. CDR3 coding DNA: TGCAGTGCTCCCCGGCAGTTCAGGTCCTCCTGCGAGCAGTACTTC. Residues: CSAPRQFRSSCEQYF.

The chain joins TRBV20-1 to TRBJ1-5; the match to TRBD1 covers 8 bases. Germline assignment: CDR1 DFQATT and CDR2 SNEGSKA (reference sequence). The V gene end was trimmed by 6 bases and the J gene end by 3 bases; junction bases not matched to a gene: 7. This CDR3 spans 14 amino acids. For the CDR3, the DNA is TGCAGTGCGTCGGGACAGGAAATCAATCAGCCCCAGCATTTT. Amino acids: CSASGQEINQPQHF.

V usage is TRBV27 and J usage is TRBJ2-3; unclear D gene. V was clipped by 1 base and J by 6 bases, with 20 bases between them. Germline values: CDR1 MNHEY, CDR2 SMNVEV (reference sequence). The CDR3 covers 17 residues. CDR3 DNA: TGTGCCAGCAGTTTATTAGGCGGACCGTTGCGTAAGGATACGCAGTATTTT. Translating it yields CASSLLGGPLRKDTQYF.

The chain carries TRBV20-1 and TRBJ2-7, with a possible D match to TRBD2 (6 bases). V shed 0 bases and J shed 6 bases, with 18 bases lying between them. The CDR3 loop spans 15 amino acids. CDR1 and CDR2 (germline): DFQATT, SNEGSKA (reference sequence). In DNA, the CDR3 is TGCAGTGCTAGAGACGGGCGGGGCCAGGCTAGCGAGCAGTACTTC. This codes for CSARDGRGQASEQYF.

CDR3 amino acids: CASSQEGAAIVAQHF. The CDR3 region has the DNA TGTGCCAGCAGCCAAGAGGGTGCTGCAATAGTTGCCCAGCATTTT. The chain employs TRBV4-2 and TRBJ1-5; D ambiguous. V lost 0 bases and J lost 11, with 17 bases in between. The CDR3 runs 15 residues. Germline CDR1 and CDR2: LGHNA and YNFKEQ.

Of note for this clonotype: One end of the junction varies from germline; a read error may be responsible. J is TRBJ2-2 and V is TRBV11-2, with 8 positions matching TRBD2. The CDR3 length is 17 residues. Germline V lookup: CDR1 SGHAT, CDR2 FQNNGV. CDR3 sequence: CAGSLDRRAGAAGELFF. DNA of the CDR3: TGTGCCGGCAGCTTAGATCGGAGAGCGGGGGCGGCCGGGGAGCTGTTTTTT.

The table lists this clonotype with a few counts. The V and J genes are TRBV20-1 and TRBJ2-5; TRBD2 might be the D (5 bases). Germline CDR1 DFQATT, CDR2 SNEGSKA (reference sequence). This CDR3 comprises 13 residues. Trimming shortened V by 3 bases and J by 2 bases, and 10 bases separated the two germline ends. The CDR3 region is CSASPRVQETQYF. The CDR3 DNA follows: TGCAGTGCTAGTCCGCGGGTTCAAGAGACCCAGTACTTC.

The chain couples TRBV6-2 or TRBV6-3 to TRBJ2-1, with 8 bases identical to TRBD2. There are 18 residues in the CDR3. CDR1 is MNHEY, CDR2 SVGEGT, per germline. The ends lost 6 bases at V and 2 bases at J; junction bases unmatched: 15. DNA for the CDR3: TGTGCCAGCAGGCCCACGACTGAAGCGGGGGTCCCCTACAATGAGCAGTTCTTC. Protein product: CASRPTTEAGVPYNEQFF.

The chain carries TRBV20-1 and TRBJ2-5, with a weak D call TRBD2 (5 bases). This CDR3 spans 14 amino acids. V lost 1 base, J lost 1 base, and 10 bases lay in between. Germline V lookup: CDR1 DFQATT, CDR2 SNEGSKA (reference sequence). The CDR3 loop reads CSARVPSSQETQYF. The DNA of the CDR3 is TGCAGTGCTAGAGTTCCTAGCAGCCAAGAGACCCAGTACTTC.

This clonotype has just a few counts. This chain connects TRBV6-1 to TRBJ2-5; 9 positions agree with TRBD2. The CDR3 runs 16 residues. After removal of 9 bases from V and 5 bases from J, the junction contained 16 bases not matched to a gene. The germline V gene encodes CDR1 MNHNS and CDR2 SASEGT. The CDR3 DNA sequence: TGTGCCAGTAAAGGGATGCGGGGGGGCTTACGGGAGACCCAGTACTTC. Encoded protein: CASKGMRGGLRETQYF.

This clonotype was recorded many times. This may stem from a read error, because a much larger clone lies one nucleotide away. V and J are TRBV11-2 and TRBJ2-5; D remains unclear. The V gene's germline CDR1 is SGHAT and CDR2 FQNNGV. The V and J ends lost 4 bases and 4 bases respectively, with 4 bases between them. There are 11 residues in the CDR3. As DNA, the CDR3 is TGTGCCAGCAGCTCCCCAGAGACCCAGTACTTC. Amino acid sequence: CASSSPETQYF.